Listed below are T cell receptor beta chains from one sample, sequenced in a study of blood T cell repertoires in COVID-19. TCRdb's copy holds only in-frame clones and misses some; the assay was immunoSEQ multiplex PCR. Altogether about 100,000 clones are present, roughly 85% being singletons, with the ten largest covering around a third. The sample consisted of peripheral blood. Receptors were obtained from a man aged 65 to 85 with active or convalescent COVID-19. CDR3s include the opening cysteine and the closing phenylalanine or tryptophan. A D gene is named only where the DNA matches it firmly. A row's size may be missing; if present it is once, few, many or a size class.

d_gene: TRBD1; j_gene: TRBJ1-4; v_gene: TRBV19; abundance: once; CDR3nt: TGTGCCAGTAGTATTGATAGACAGGGGAATGAAAAACTGTTTTTT; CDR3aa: CASSIDRQGNEKLFF
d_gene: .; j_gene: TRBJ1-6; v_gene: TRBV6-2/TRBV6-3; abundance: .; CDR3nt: TGTGCCAGCAGCCGACAACATTCACCCCTCCACTTT; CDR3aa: CASSRQHSPLHF
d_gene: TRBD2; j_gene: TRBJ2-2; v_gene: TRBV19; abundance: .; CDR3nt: TGTGCCAGTAGTACTACTAGCGGGAGAGGAGCCGGGGAGCTGTTTTTT; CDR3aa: CASSTTSGRGAGELFF
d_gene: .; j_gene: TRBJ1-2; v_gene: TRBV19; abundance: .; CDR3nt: TGTGCCAGTAGTGTGAGACAGTCTTTAGGCTACACCTTC; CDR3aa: CASSVRQSLGYTF
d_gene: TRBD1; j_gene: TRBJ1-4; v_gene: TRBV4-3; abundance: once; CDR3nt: TGCGCCAGCAGCTCGGACAGGGAGTATGAAAAACTGTTTTTT; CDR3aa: CASSSDREYEKLFF
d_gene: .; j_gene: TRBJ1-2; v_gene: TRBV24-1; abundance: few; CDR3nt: TGTGCCACCAGTACGGGAGACTATGGCTACACCTTC; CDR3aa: CATSTGDYGYTF
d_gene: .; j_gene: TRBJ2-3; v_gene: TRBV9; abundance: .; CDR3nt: TGTGCCAGCGCAACAGGGGGGGCTAGCACAGATACGCAGTATTTT; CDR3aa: CASATGGASTDTQYF
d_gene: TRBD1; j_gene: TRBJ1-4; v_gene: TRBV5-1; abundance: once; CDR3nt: TGCGCCAGCTGTGGGACAGGCCCTGCAACTAATGAAAAACTGTTTTTT; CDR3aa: CASCGTGPATNEKLFF
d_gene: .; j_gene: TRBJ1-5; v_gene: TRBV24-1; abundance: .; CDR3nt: TGTGCCACCAGTGAAACAGGGAGTGGATATGGCAGCAATCAGCCCCAGCATTTT; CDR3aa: CATSETGSGYGSNQPQHF
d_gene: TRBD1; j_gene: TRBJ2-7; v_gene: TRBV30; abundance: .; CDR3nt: TGTGCCTGGAGAGCCCGGGACAGGGGAAATGACGAGCAGTACTTC; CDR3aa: CAWRARDRGNDEQYF
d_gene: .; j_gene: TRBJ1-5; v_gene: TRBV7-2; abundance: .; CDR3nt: TGTGCCAGCAGTTTTCACCTAAACAATCAGCCCCAGCATTTT; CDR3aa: CASSFHLNNQPQHF
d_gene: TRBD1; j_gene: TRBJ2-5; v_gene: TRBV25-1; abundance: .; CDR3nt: TGTGCCAGCAGTGGGCAGGGGGTAGATCAAGAGACCCAGTACTTC; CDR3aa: CASSGQGVDQETQYF
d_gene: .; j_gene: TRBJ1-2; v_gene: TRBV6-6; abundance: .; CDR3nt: TGTGCCAGCAGTTACTCCGGGACACCTAACTATGGCTACACCTTC; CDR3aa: CASSYSGTPNYGYTF
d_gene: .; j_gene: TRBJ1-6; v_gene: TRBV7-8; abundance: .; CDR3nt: TGTGCCAGCAGCTTAGAGTCAGGACTTAATTCACCCCTCCACTTT; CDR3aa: CASSLESGLNSPLHF
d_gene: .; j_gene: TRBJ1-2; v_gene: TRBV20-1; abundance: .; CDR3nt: TGCAGTGCTCTCCCGAACTATGGCTACACCTTC; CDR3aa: CSALPNYGYTF
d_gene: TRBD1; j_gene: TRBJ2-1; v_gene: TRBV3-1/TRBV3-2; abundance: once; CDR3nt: TGTGCCAGCAGCCGTAGCGGACAGGGCTACAATGAGCAGTTCTTC; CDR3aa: CASSRSGQGYNEQFF
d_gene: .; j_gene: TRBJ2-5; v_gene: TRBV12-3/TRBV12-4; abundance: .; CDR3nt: TGTGCCAGCAGTTTAGACAGACAAGAGACCCAGTACTTC; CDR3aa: CASSLDRQETQYF
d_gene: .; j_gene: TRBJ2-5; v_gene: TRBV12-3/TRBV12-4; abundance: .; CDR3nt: TGTGCCAGCAGCCCAGGGGGGTGGGAGACCCAGTACTTC; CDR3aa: CASSPGGWETQYF
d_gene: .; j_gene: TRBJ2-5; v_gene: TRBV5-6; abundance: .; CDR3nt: TGTGCCAGTCACGGTAGCGCGAAGACCCAGTACTTC; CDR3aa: CASHGSAKTQYF
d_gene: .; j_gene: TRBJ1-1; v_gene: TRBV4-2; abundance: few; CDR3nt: TGTGCCAGCAGCCAAGAGGGCACCGTGAACACTGAAGCTTTCTTT; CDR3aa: CASSQEGTVNTEAFF
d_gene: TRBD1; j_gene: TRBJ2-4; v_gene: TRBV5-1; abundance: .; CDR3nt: TGCGCCAGCAGCTTAGACAGGGGTAACATTCAGTACTTC; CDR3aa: CASSLDRGNIQYF
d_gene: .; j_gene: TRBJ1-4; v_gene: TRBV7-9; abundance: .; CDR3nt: TGTGCCAGCAGCTTAGTCCCAGGGGAGGGCGATGAAAAACTGTTTTTT; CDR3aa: CASSLVPGEGDEKLFF
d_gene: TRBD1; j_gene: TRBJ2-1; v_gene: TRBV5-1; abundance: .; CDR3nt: TGCGCCAGCAGCGATGGAGGGCAGGGGGCTAGATCAGGGCAGTTCTTC; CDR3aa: CASSDGGQGARSGQFF
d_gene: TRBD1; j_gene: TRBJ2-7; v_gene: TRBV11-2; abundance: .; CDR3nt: TGTGCCAGCAGCTCCGAGACAGGGCTCGCCTACGAGCAGTACTTC; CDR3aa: CASSSETGLAYEQYF
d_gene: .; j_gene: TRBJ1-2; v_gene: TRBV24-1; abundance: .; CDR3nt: TGTGCCACCAGTGATACGGACAGAAACTATGGCTACACCTTC; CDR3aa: CATSDTDRNYGYTF
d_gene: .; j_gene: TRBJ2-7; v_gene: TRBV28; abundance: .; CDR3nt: TGTGCCAGCACTCGAGGGCGCAATATGGAGCAGTACTTC; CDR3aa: CASTRGRNMEQYF
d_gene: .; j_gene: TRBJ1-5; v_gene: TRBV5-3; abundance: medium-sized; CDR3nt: TGTGCCAGAAGCTTGGTTGGGCCCAGCAATCAGCCCCAGCATTTT; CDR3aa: CARSLVGPSNQPQHF
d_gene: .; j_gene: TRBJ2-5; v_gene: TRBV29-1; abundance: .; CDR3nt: TGCAGCGTTGAAGATCGCAGGGGTGGTGAGACCCAGTACTTC; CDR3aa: CSVEDRRGGETQYF
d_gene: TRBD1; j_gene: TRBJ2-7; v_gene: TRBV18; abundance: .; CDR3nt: TGTGCCAGCTCACCTCTTACAGGGGCCTACGAGCAGTACTTC; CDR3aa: CASSPLTGAYEQYF
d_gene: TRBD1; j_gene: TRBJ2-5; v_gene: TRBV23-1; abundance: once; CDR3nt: TGCGCCAGCCGGACAGGGATGATGGAGACCCAGTACTTC; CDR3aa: CASRTGMMETQYF
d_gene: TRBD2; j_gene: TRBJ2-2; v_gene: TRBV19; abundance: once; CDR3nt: TGTGCCAGTAGTATGGGACTAGCGGGGACCGGGGAGCTGTTTTTT; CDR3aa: CASSMGLAGTGELFF
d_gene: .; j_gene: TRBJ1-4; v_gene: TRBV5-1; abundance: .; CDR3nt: TGCGCCAGCAGCTTGCTGAGGGCTAATGAAAAACTGTTTTTT; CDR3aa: CASSLLRANEKLFF
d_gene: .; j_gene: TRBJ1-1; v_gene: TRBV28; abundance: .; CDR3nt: TGTGCCAGCAGTTTAAAGACAACTGAAGCTTTCTTT; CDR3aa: CASSLKTTEAFF
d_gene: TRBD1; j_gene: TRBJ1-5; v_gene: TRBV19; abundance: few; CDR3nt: TGTGCCAGTAATTTTGGGACAGTTGATAATCAGCCCCAGCATTTT; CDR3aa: CASNFGTVDNQPQHF
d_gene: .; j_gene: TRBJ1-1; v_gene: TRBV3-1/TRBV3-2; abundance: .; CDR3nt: TGTGCCAGCAGCCAAACGACAGTGAACACTGAAGCTTTCTTT; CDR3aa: CASSQTTVNTEAFF
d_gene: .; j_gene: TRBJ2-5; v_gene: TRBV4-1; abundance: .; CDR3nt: TGCGCCAGCAGCCTACAAGACAGACAAGAGACCCAGTACTTC; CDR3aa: CASSLQDRQETQYF
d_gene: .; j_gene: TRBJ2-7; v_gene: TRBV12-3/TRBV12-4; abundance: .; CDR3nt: TGTGCCAGCAGTTTACCAGGGTTAGGCGAGCAGTACTTC; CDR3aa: CASSLPGLGEQYF
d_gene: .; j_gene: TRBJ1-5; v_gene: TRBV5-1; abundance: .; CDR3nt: TGCGCCAGCAGCTTGACGGACAGAAGTCAGCCCCAGCATTTT; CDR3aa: CASSLTDRSQPQHF
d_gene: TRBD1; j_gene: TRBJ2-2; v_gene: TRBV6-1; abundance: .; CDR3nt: TGTGCCAGCAGTGAAGCGGGCCCAGGGGGAACCGGGGAGCTGTTTTTT; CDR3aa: CASSEAGPGGTGELFF
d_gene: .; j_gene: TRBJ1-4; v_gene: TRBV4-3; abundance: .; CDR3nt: TGCGCCAGCAGCCAAGATAGGGCAGGGCGGTGGAAACTGTTTTTT; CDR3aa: CASSQDRAGRWKLFF
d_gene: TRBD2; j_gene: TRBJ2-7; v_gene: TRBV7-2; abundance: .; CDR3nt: TGTGCCAGCAACACCCGGGGGGGCCTTGAGGAGCAGTACTTC; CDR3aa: CASNTRGGLEEQYF
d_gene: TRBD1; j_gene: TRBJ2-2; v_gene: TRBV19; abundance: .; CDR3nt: TGTGCCAGTAACCCCTCGGACAGGGTGGCCGGGGAGCTGTTTTTT; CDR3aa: CASNPSDRVAGELFF
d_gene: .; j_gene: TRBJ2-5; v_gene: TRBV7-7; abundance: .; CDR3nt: TGTGCCAGCAGCTTAAACCAGACCCCTAGCCAAGAGACCCAGTACTTC; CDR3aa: CASSLNQTPSQETQYF
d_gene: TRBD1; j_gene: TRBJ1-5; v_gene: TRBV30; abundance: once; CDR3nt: TGTGCCTGGAGTAGACAGGGGGATCAGCCCCAGCATTTT; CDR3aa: CAWSRQGDQPQHF
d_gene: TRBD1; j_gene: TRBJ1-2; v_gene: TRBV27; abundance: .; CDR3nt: TGTGCCAGCAGTTTATCGGGGACAGGAGGTTGGGGTTCGATGAACTATGGCTACACCTTC; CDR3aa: CASSLSGTGGWGSMNYGYTF
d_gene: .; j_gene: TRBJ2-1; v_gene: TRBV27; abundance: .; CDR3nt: TGTGCCAGCAGTCCCGACAGGACTCGAAGCCGTAGCTCCTACAATGAGCAGTTCTTC; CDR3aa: CASSPDRTRSRSSYNEQFF
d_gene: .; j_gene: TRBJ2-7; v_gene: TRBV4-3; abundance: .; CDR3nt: TGCGCCAGCAGCCAAGATCGAGGTTTCCCTGGGGAGCAGTACTTC; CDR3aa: CASSQDRGFPGEQYF
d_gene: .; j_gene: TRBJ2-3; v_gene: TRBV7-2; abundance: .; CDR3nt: TGTGCCAGCAGCTTAAAGCGGGCTTTAGACCCCCGCCCCATTTATACGCAGTATTTT; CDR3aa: CASSLKRALDPRPIYTQYF
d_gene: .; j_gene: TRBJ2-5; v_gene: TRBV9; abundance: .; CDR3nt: TGTGCCAGCGCTGCAACAGGGATACAAGAGACCCAGTACTTC; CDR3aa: CASAATGIQETQYF
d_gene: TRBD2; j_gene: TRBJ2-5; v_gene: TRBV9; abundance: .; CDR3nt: TGTGCCAGCAGCGTAGGTGAAGCGGGAGGGGGGACCCAGTACTTC; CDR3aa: CASSVGEAGGGTQYF